Below are 17 T cell receptor beta chains sequenced from a single sample in a study of T cell responses to AZD1222 COVID-19 vaccine. Data came from immunoSEQ multiplex PCR; TCRdb stores just in-frame clones and leaves some out. The data hold about 150,000 clones, with over 80% observed a single time. Source: peripheral blood, taken 28 days after the second AZD1222 dose. Source of these receptors: an adult who received the AZD1222 COVID-19 vaccine.

This chain connects TRBV28 to TRBJ2-4; D gene ambiguous. V was pared by 2 bases and J by 3 bases, with 11 bases between. CDR1 MDHEN and CDR2 SYDVKM come from the germline V gene. This CDR3 is built from 15 residues. In nucleotides, the CDR3 is TGTGCCAGCAGTTTAATCCACCCAGGCAAAAACATTCAGTACTTC. It is translated as CASSLIHPGKNIQYF.

The rearrangement uses TRBV5-1 and TRBJ2-3, with TRBD1 as a possible D gene (6 bases). Per the germline V gene, CDR1 is SGHRS and CDR2 is YFSETQ. V lost 0 bases and J lost 0, with 8 bases in between. CDR3 length: 15 residues. CDR3 sequence (DNA): TGCGCCAGCAGCTTGGGACAGGTCAGCACAGATACGCAGTATTTT. This encodes CASSLGQVSTDTQYF.

V usage is TRBV29-1 and J usage is TRBJ2-7; 7 nucleotides line up with TRBD1. The CDR3 totals 13 residues. Germline V gene lookup returns CDR1 SQVTM and CDR2 ANQGSEA. The J segment lost 3 bases and the V segment lost 6 bases, leaving 8 bases of the junction unmatched. CDR3 protein: CSVRTGAHYEQYF. CDR3 sequence (DNA): TGCAGCGTCCGTACAGGGGCGCACTACGAGCAGTACTTC.

This clone was counted a single time. The chain combines TRBV5-4 with TRBJ1-3; D is undetermined. Germline V CDR1 and CDR2: SGHNT, YYREEE (reference sequence). Trimming left V 4 bases short and J 2 bases short, with 4 bases between. The CDR3 totals 12 residues. CDR3 in DNA: TGTGCCAGCAGCGGGGCTGGAAACACCATATATTTT. Amino acid sequence: CASSGAGNTIYF.

The rearrangement links TRBV6-2 or TRBV6-3 to TRBJ2-1; 7 bases match TRBD2. The germline V gene has CDR1 MNHEY and CDR2 SVGEGT. Trimming at V came to 3 bases and at J to 4 bases, leaving 9 bases not matched to a gene. The CDR3 length is 16 residues. The CDR3 bases are TGTGCCAGCAGTTATAGGGCTAGCGGCTTTTACAATGAGCAGTTCTTC. It specifies CASSYRASGFYNEQFF.

V usage is TRBV29-1 and J usage is TRBJ2-3, with 11 bases lining up with TRBD2. The germline V gene encodes CDR1 SQVTM and CDR2 ANQGSEA. The CDR3 consists of 11 residues. Losses at the gene ends were 8 bases for V and 12 bases for J; bases not matched to a gene: 7. The DNA of the CDR3 is TGCAGCCTGATAGCGGGAGGGCCTCAGTATTTT. Translated, it gives CSLIAGGPQYF.

The chain couples TRBV2 to TRBJ2-5, with 8 bases lining up with TRBD1. Per germline, CDR1 SNHLY and CDR2 FYNNEI. The length of the CDR3 is 16 residues. The trim removed 6 bases at V and 4 bases at J, leaving 13 bases unmatched. The CDR3 coding sequence is TGTGCCAGCAGGGGGTGGGACAGGAGTTATGTAGAGACCCAGTACTTC. This codes for CASRGWDRSYVETQYF.

V gene TRBV2 combines with J gene TRBJ1-4; D uncertain. The CDR3 has 12 residues. Trimming took 4 bases from V and 7 from J, leaving 7 bases between them. The germline V gene has CDR1 SNHLY and CDR2 FYNNEI. CDR3 nucleotides: TGTGCCAGCAGTGGAGCGGTTGAAAAACTGTTTTTT. As protein: CASSGAVEKLFF.

This sequence joins TRBV3-1 (or the pseudogene TRBV3-2) and TRBJ2-7, with 7 bases fitting TRBD1. Germline V gene sequence: CDR1 LGHDT, CDR2 YNNKEL (reference sequence). The trim removed 0 bases at V and 2 bases at J, leaving 7 bases unmatched. The CDR3 length is 16 residues. The CDR3 DNA sequence: TGTGCCAGCAGCCAAGATCCGACAGGGATCACCTACGAGCAGTACTTC. Its protein product is CASSQDPTGITYEQYF.

This chain uses TRBV6-5 with TRBJ1-6, with a possible D match to TRBD1 (6 bases). CDR1 MNHEY and CDR2 SVGAGI come from the germline V gene. V was clipped by 4 bases and J by 5 bases, with 12 bases between them. The CDR3 has 15 amino acids. In DNA, the CDR3 is TGTGCCAGCAGTTCGAACAGGGCAAATAATTCACCCCTCCACTTT. It is translated as CASSSNRANNSPLHF.

V gene TRBV19 combines with J gene TRBJ2-1; no firm D call. The CDR3 has 14 residues. The germline V gene has CDR1 LNHDA and CDR2 SQIVND (reference sequence). Trimming pared 6 bases from V and 9 bases from J, leaving 18 bases between. CDR3 DNA sequence: TGTGCCAGTAGATTGGGCAGGTCCTACGGTGAGCAGTTCTTC. This gives the protein CASRLGRSYGEQFF.

V and J are TRBV7-9 and TRBJ1-4; TRBD1 agrees at 8 bases. The V gene's germline CDR1 is SEHNR and CDR2 FQNEAQ (reference sequence). The CDR3 has 16 amino acids. Trimming at V came to 1 base and at J to 6 bases, leaving 7 bases not matched to a gene. The CDR3 DNA follows: TGTGCCAGCAGCTTAGGGGCGACAGGGGTCGATGAAAAACTGTTTTTT. Translated: CASSLGATGVDEKLFF.

The chain employs TRBV29-1 and TRBJ1-2; 9 bases fit TRBD1. This CDR3 comprises 14 residues. V gave up 3 bases and J gave up 7 bases; unmatched junction bases: 9. Germline V gene lookup returns CDR1 SQVTM and CDR2 ANQGSEA. This CDR3 reads CSVDRGQGLSGYTF. The CDR3 DNA is TGCAGCGTTGATCGAGGACAGGGGTTATCTGGCTACACCTTC.

The V gene is TRBV27, the J gene TRBJ1-5; 11 nucleotides line up with TRBD1. The CDR3 spans 16 residues. The V segment lost 4 bases and the J segment 7 bases; nucleotides outside the gene matches: 9. CDR1 and CDR2 from the germline V gene are MNHEY and SMNVEV (reference sequence). This CDR3 is CASSSRTGGLGQPQHF. CDR3 coding DNA: TGTGCCAGCAGTTCTCGGACAGGGGGCTTGGGGCAGCCCCAGCATTTT.

The chain couples TRBV6-5 to TRBJ2-7; D is possibly TRBD2 (6 bases). The CDR3 is made up of 13 amino acids. The germline V gene encodes CDR1 MNHEY and CDR2 SVGAGI. Trimming took off 6 bases at V and 3 bases at J, with 12 bases between the two ends. The CDR3 DNA reads TGTGCCAGCAGCCTTCTAGCGTACTACGAGCAGTACTTC. Translation: CASSLLAYYEQYF.

The chain carries TRBV4-3 and TRBJ1-2, with 7 positions matching TRBD1. The CDR3 is 14 residues long. The germline V gene encodes CDR1 LGHNA and CDR2 YSLEER. The trim removed 0 bases at V and 8 bases at J, leaving 6 bases unmatched. CDR3: CASSQDRGVWGYTF. The CDR3 bases are TGCGCCAGCAGCCAAGACAGGGGGGTGTGGGGCTACACCTTC.

The count of this clone is one. CDR3 coding DNA: TGTGCCAGTAGTGACCGGGACAGGGTTTCTGGTGATTCACCCCTCCACTTT. Translated, it gives CASSDRDRVSGDSPLHF. The J gene is TRBJ1-6, the V gene TRBV19, with TRBD1 identical over 9 bases. The CDR3 is 17 residues long. V was pared by 5 bases and J by 8 bases, with 13 bases of the junction left unmatched. Germline values: CDR1 LNHDA, CDR2 SQIVND (reference sequence).